A selection of T cell receptor beta chains follows, all from one sample in a study of shared clonotypes between healthy human individuals. Only in-frame clones appear in the TCRdb table, and some are missing; sequencing was by immunoSEQ multiplex PCR. The table includes about 1.1 million clones, approximately 80% detected once. Sample: memory CD4+ T cells from PBMCs. These receptors all come from a man younger than 30 in good health. Some clones in this sample may be carry-over from other donors' samples. Each CDR3 is given with its conserved first and last residue. A D gene is named only where the DNA matches it firmly. Only part of the rows carry a size: once, few, many, or a class if the clone is expanded.

J gene,V gene,clone size,D gene,CDR3 DNA,CDR3 protein
TRBJ2-7,TRBV23-1,NA,NA,TGCGCCTCCCGGGAGACAGCCTTATCCTACGAGCAGTACTTC,CASRETALSYEQYF
TRBJ2-3,TRBV9,once,NA,TGTGCCAGCAGCGTAGATGGGGGGACAGATACGCAGTATTTT,CASSVDGGTDTQYF
TRBJ2-7,TRBV18,NA,TRBD1,TGTGCCAGCTCACCACTCCCCGGGACAGAAACCTACGAGCAGTACTTC,CASSPLPGTETYEQYF
TRBJ1-5,TRBV4-1,NA,TRBD1,TGCGCCAGCAGCCCGGGACAGGTCCGGGGCAATCAGCCCCAGCATTTT,CASSPGQVRGNQPQHF
TRBJ1-5,TRBV5-6,NA,TRBD1,TGTGCCAGCAGCTTGCGGAGACAGGGGGCCTATCAGCCCCAGCATTTT,CASSLRRQGAYQPQHF
TRBJ1-1,TRBV7-2,NA,NA,TGTGCCAGCAGCTTAGGGCTCAGTAGAAACACTGAAGCTTTCTTT,CASSLGLSRNTEAFF
TRBJ2-5,TRBV5-6,once,NA,TGTGCCAGCAGCTTCCGGAGGGAGACCCAGTACTTC,CASSFRRETQYF
TRBJ2-5,TRBV5-1,NA,TRBD2,TGCGCCAGCAGCTTGGGTGCGGGAGGTGGAAAGGAAGAGACCCAGTACTTC,CASSLGAGGGKEETQYF
TRBJ1-1,TRBV28,many,NA,TGTGCCACCGACGGGGTGAACACTGAAGCTTTCTTT,CATDGVNTEAFF
TRBJ2-5,TRBV5-1,NA,NA,TGCGCCAGCAGCGCGGGACAGCCAGAAGAGACCCAGTACTTC,CASSAGQPEETQYF
TRBJ1-2,TRBV5-1,once,NA,TGCGCCAGCAGCTTGGCCGCAGGGGTGTACTATGGCTACACCTTC,CASSLAAGVYYGYTF
TRBJ1-2,TRBV28,NA,TRBD1,TGTGCCAGCAGTCGCCTTCAGGCGGGGGACAGGCGCTATGGCTACACCTTC,CASSRLQAGDRRYGYTF
TRBJ1-2,TRBV6-5,once,TRBD1,TGTGCCAGCAGTTATGGGGACAGGAAGAATGGCTACACCTTC,CASSYGDRKNGYTF
TRBJ1-5,TRBV30,NA,NA,TGTGCCTGGAGTGTAACGATGGGTCAGCCCCAGCATTTT,CAWSVTMGQPQHF
TRBJ1-5,TRBV19,NA,NA,TGTGCCAGTACGGCGATTGGGGGGGCGAATCAGCCCCAGCATTTT,CASTAIGGANQPQHF
TRBJ2-1,TRBV7-6,NA,NA,TGTGCCAGCAGCCTAAGGACGGGAGCCGATGAGCAGTTCTTC,CASSLRTGADEQFF
TRBJ1-3,TRBV27,NA,NA,TGTGCCAGCAGTTTTAGTTTTGGAAACACCATATATTTT,CASSFSFGNTIYF
TRBJ2-1,TRBV2,NA,NA,TGTGCCACCGAGGGACCCTACAATGAGCAGTTCTTC,CATEGPYNEQFF
TRBJ2-1,TRBV2,NA,TRBD2,TGTGCCAGCAGTGAAGCAGTGGGGGGGAAGCAGTTCTTC,CASSEAVGGKQFF
TRBJ2-1,TRBV19,NA,TRBD2,TGTGCCAGTAGAAAGGGACTAGCGGGAGGCTCTGTATACAATGAGCAGTTCTTC,CASRKGLAGGSVYNEQFF
TRBJ2-5,TRBV27,NA,NA,TGTGCCAGCAGGAGGGCCCCACAAGAGACCCAGTACTTC,CASRRAPQETQYF
TRBJ1-2,TRBV14,NA,TRBD1,TGTGCCAGCAGCAAGGGTGCAGGGGGAGACTATGGCTACACCTTC,CASSKGAGGDYGYTF
TRBJ2-1,TRBV19,many,NA,TGTGCCAGTAGCCTGACTAGTTTCCACAAAAGGGAGCAGTTCTTC,CASSLTSFHKREQFF
TRBJ2-3,TRBV7-9,NA,NA,TGTGCCAGCAGCTTTCTCGATAGCACAGATACGCAGTATTTT,CASSFLDSTDTQYF
TRBJ1-2,TRBV27,NA,NA,TGTGCCAGCAGTCCGTCGGACAGATTCGGTGATGGCTACACCTTC,CASSPSDRFGDGYTF
TRBJ1-2,TRBV2,NA,NA,TGTGCCAGCAAGGAGGGGGATAACTATGGCTACACCTTC,CASKEGDNYGYTF
TRBJ1-2,TRBV6-5,few,NA,TGTGCCAGCAGACCCGGGACCTCCTATGGCTACACCTTC,CASRPGTSYGYTF
TRBJ2-3,TRBV7-9,NA,TRBD2,TGTGCCAGCACCTTTTTTGGGAGGGCCGGGTCAGATACGCAGTATTTT,CASTFFGRAGSDTQYF
TRBJ1-1,TRBV7-3,NA,NA,TGTGCCAGCAGTCAATCTCCGGGGAACACTGAAGCTTTCTTT,CASSQSPGNTEAFF
TRBJ2-3,TRBV27,once,NA,TGTGCCAGCAGTTTAGCGGGACGGTATTTGACAGATACGCAGTATTTT,CASSLAGRYLTDTQYF
TRBJ2-7,TRBV6-1,NA,TRBD1,TGTGCCAGCAAGACGACAGGGTACTACGAGCAGTACTTC,CASKTTGYYEQYF
TRBJ1-2,TRBV28,NA,NA,TGTGCCAGCAGTTTATTTGGGGGTAAGGGCTATGGCTACACCTTC,CASSLFGGKGYGYTF
TRBJ1-5,TRBV7-2,NA,TRBD1,TGTGCCAGCAGCCCGGACAGGATACAGCCCCAGCATTTT,CASSPDRIQPQHF
TRBJ2-5,TRBV7-2,many,TRBD2,TGTGCCAGCAGCTTGTCGGGACTAGCGGTGCTGGGGACCCAGTACTTC,CASSLSGLAVLGTQYF
TRBJ2-2,TRBV28,NA,NA,TGTGCCAGCAGTTTTTCGCGACTGCCCACCGGGGAGCTGTTTTTT,CASSFSRLPTGELFF
TRBJ2-1,TRBV7-2,NA,TRBD1,TGTGCCAGCAGCCCTGCCGAAGGGGGCTACCCGTTGGAGCAGTTCTTC,CASSPAEGGYPLEQFF
TRBJ2-5,TRBV5-5,NA,NA,TGTGCCAGCAGCTTGGTGTCCGGGGAACCCCGGGAGACCCAGTACTTC,CASSLVSGEPRETQYF
TRBJ1-2,TRBV28,NA,NA,TGTGCCAGCCAGTTTCTGGGTCCTACTCGCAGGGGTGGGAACTATGGCTACACCTTC,CASQFLGPTRRGGNYGYTF
TRBJ2-1,TRBV5-1,few,TRBD2,TGCGCCAGCAGCTTGGGTCCAGCGGGAGGTATTGAGCAGTTCTTC,CASSLGPAGGIEQFF
TRBJ2-3,TRBV7-8,NA,TRBD2,TGTGCCAGCAGCTACGGGACTAGGGATACGCAGTATTTT,CASSYGTRDTQYF
TRBJ2-2,TRBV5-1,NA,TRBD1,TGCGCCAGCAGCGCCGGGACAGCCGGGGAGCTGTTTTTT,CASSAGTAGELFF
TRBJ2-7,TRBV7-2,NA,NA,TGTGCCAGCAGCTCCCCTCAAGGCTACGAGCAGTACTTC,CASSSPQGYEQYF
TRBJ2-2,TRBV19,NA,TRBD2,TGTGCCAGTAAACGTTCAAGCGGGAGGACGAACACCGGGGAGCTGTTTTTT,CASKRSSGRTNTGELFF
TRBJ2-5,TRBV27,few,TRBD1,TGTGCCAGCAGGGGGACAGGGGGAGAGACCCAGTACTTC,CASRGTGGETQYF
TRBJ2-7,TRBV6-1,once,NA,TGTGCCAGCACAGAGTCCTACGAGCAGTACTTC,CASTESYEQYF
TRBJ2-2,TRBV28,NA,TRBD2,TGTGCCAGCAGGCCACTAGCGGGGGCCGGGGAGCTGTTTTTT,CASRPLAGAGELFF
TRBJ2-7,TRBV5-4,NA,NA,TGTGCCAGCAGCGTCCGCCCCGGGCCCTACGAGCAGTACTTC,CASSVRPGPYEQYF
TRBJ2-7,TRBV27,NA,TRBD1,TGTGCCAGCAGAAAATCTGGGACAGGGCAAGTCTGGTCCGTCTACGAGCAGTACTTC,CASRKSGTGQVWSVYEQYF
TRBJ1-1,TRBV28,NA,NA,TGTGCCAGCAGACAGACTTTGGGGGGGAACACTGAAGCTTTCTTT,CASRQTLGGNTEAFF
TRBJ2-7,TRBV19,NA,TRBD2,TGTGCCAGTATCCCTCCCGGGACTAGCCTCCTCGAGCAGTACTTC,CASIPPGTSLLEQYF
TRBJ1-5,TRBV28,NA,NA,TGTGCCAGCCGACCTGAGGGCAGGAGGGAGGGTTTCAATCAGCCCCAGCATTTT,CASRPEGRREGFNQPQHF
TRBJ1-4,TRBV5-6,NA,NA,TGTGCCAGCAGTACGAGCTACACAACTAATGAAAAACTGTTTTTT,CASSTSYTTNEKLFF
TRBJ2-7,TRBV6-6,NA,TRBD2,TGTGCCAGCAGTTACTCGACTAGCGACGCCTACGAGCAGTACTTC,CASSYSTSDAYEQYF
TRBJ2-7,TRBV28,NA,NA,TGTGCCAGCAGTACGGTGGGCGGGATCTACGAGCAGTACTTC,CASSTVGGIYEQYF
TRBJ1-3,TRBV7-7,NA,NA,TGTGCCAGCAGCTCCCAGGCAGGTGACACCATATATTTT,CASSSQAGDTIYF
TRBJ2-7,TRBV18,NA,TRBD2,TGTGCCAGCTCATCAGCGGGAGGCTACGAGCAGTACTTC,CASSSAGGYEQYF
TRBJ2-7,TRBV6-6,few,TRBD2,TGTGCCAGCAGTTACGGGCCCAGCCCCGAGCGGGGGCAGTACTTC,CASSYGPSPERGQYF
TRBJ2-7,TRBV28,NA,NA,TGTGCCAGCTTCCAAAACCCGGGAATTGCGTCTCACGAGCAGTACTTC,CASFQNPGIASHEQYF